A single sample is the source of the 4 T cell receptor beta chains below, sequenced in a study of cytomegalovirus exposure and HLA in healthy donors. Researchers ran the PCR with 60 Vbeta and 13 Jbeta primers. The repertoire was sequenced with immunoSEQ multiplex PCR; TCRdb's copy has only in-frame clones and lacks some. This table holds approximately 300,000 clones, roughly 80% found once. The sequenced sample consisted of PBMCs. The source of these receptors is a girl aged 2 to 9 in good health and CMV-seronegative.

This clone was observed a handful of times. The rearrangement links TRBV2 to TRBJ2-7, with 9 bases that match TRBD2. J lost 7 bases, V lost 8 bases, and 9 bases had no gene match. In germline, CDR1 is SNHLY, CDR2 FYNNEI. The CDR3 loop spans 13 amino acids. The CDR3 reads CASQASGGREQYF. Written as DNA, the CDR3 is TGTGCCAGCCAGGCCAGCGGGGGGCGGGAGCAGTACTTC.

This clone came up a few times. The chain joins TRBV30 to TRBJ2-3; 11 nucleotides align to TRBD2. The junction had 5 bases not matched to a gene; V was cut back by 2 bases and J by 4 bases. Germline CDR1 reads GTSNPN; CDR2 reads SVGIG (reference sequence). The CDR3 runs 15 residues. The CDR3 sequence: CAWSKGLAASDTQYF. CDR3 nucleotide sequence: TGTGCCTGGAGTAAGGGACTAGCGGCCTCAGATACGCAGTATTTT. The variable domain in full, completed from reference TRBV30 and TRBJ2-3, reads SQTIHQWPATLVQPVGSPLSLECTVEGTSNPNLYWYRQAAGRGLQLLFYSVGIGQISSEVPQNLSASRPQDRQFILSSKKLLLSDSGFYLCAWSKGLAASDTQYFGPGTRLTVL.

The V and J genes are TRBV7-6 and TRBJ2-7, with 8 nucleotides matching TRBD1. CDR1 SGHVS and CDR2 FNYEAQ come from the germline V gene. CDR3 size: 13 residues. With V trimmed by 5 bases and J by 5 bases, 5 bases remained unmatched. CDR3 bases: TGTGCCAGCAGCATTAGACAGGGGAACGAGCAGTACTTC. Its translation: CASSIRQGNEQYF. Variable domain in full (rest from reference TRBV7-6 and TRBJ2-7): GAGVSQSPRYKVTKRGQDVALRCDPISGHVSLYWYRQALGQGPEFLTYFNYEAQQDKSGLPNDRFSAERPEGSISTLTIQRTEQRDSAMYRCASSIRQGNEQYFGPGTRLTVT.

This clone was seen once. The gene calls are TRBV28 and TRBJ2-7; TRBD1 matches at 7 bases. V trimming: 6 bases; J trimming: 2 bases; junction bases outside the gene matches: 10. This CDR3 has 15 amino acids. Germline V gene sequence: CDR1 MDHEN, CDR2 SYDVKM. The CDR3 region is CASRIIRDRTYEQYF. The CDR3 nucleotides read TGTGCCAGCAGAATCATCCGGGACAGAACCTACGAGCAGTACTTC. The full variable domain, rest sourced from reference TRBV28 and TRBJ2-7, is DVKVTQSSRYLVKRTGEKVFLECVQDMDHENMFWYRQDPGLGLRLIYFSYDVKMKEKGDIPEGYSVSREKKERFSLILESASTNQTSMYLCASRIIRDRTYEQYFGPGTRLTVT.